Each of the 22 T cell receptor beta chains below was sequenced from the same sample in a study of spatial heterogeneity in lung cancer. Study results and limitations: Tumor mutation counts were tracked by expanded intratumoral alpha and beta TCR counts.

TCRdb processed the 5' RACE reads anew with MiXCR; each CDR3 protein has one entry. In the table there are nearly 25,000 distinct CDR3 sequences, approximately 9% of which are singletons. These receptors have no identified antigens. Stated time point: sample taken at primary tumor resection. The input for sequencing was lung tumor tissue, taken at surgery. The receptors derive from a male donor with early-stage non-small cell lung cancer.

This clonotype was seen ten or more times. The CDR3 loop is CASSQASRGFDEQYF. CDR3 sequence (DNA): TGCGCCAGCAGCCAAGCGTCCAGGGGGTTCGACGAGCAGTACTTC. V and J are TRBV4-1 and TRBJ2-7; 7 bases map to TRBD1. The CDR3 has 15 amino acids. Germline CDR1 is MGHRA and CDR2 is YSYEKL. With V trimmed by 1 base and J by 5 bases, 8 bases remained unmatched.

This chain connects TRBV11-2 to TRBJ1-6, with D maybe TRBD1 (6 bases). The V end lost 1 base, the J end lost 8 bases, and 12 bases lay between the germline ends. The CDR3 sequence is 15 residues long. CDR1 is SGHAT, CDR2 FQNNGV, per germline. The CDR3 nucleotides are TGTGCCAGCAGCTTAGGTGGCAGGGGAGATTCACCCCTCCACTTT. It translates to CASSLGGRGDSPLHF.

This clonotype was seen at least ten times. The CDR3 DNA reads as TGTGCCAGCAGCCCCCTCAACGGCGGGATTAATCAGCCCCAGCATTTT. This encodes CASSPLNGGINQPQHF. The chain couples TRBV7-2 to TRBJ1-5; no clear D. The CDR3 spans 16 residues. V was shortened by 5 bases and J by 4 bases, with 18 bases between the two germline ends. CDR1 is SGHTA and CDR2 is FQGNSA in the germline V gene.

The table lists this clonotype with many counts. The chain couples TRBV6-2 or TRBV6-3 to TRBJ2-1; 12 bases fit TRBD2. CDR3 length: 16 amino acids. The ends lost 4 bases at V and 5 bases at J; junction bases unmatched: 6. Germline CDR1 MNHEY, CDR2 SVGEGT. The CDR3 DNA reads as TGTGCCAGCAGTTCCGGGACTAGCGGGTTACACAATGAGCAGTTCTTC. Translated: CASSSGTSGLHNEQFF.

This clonotype was recorded a few times. The genes are TRBV19 and TRBJ1-2; the D is unclear. CDR1 is LNHDA and CDR2 is SQIVND in the germline V gene (reference sequence). The CDR3 covers 13 residues. V lost 7 bases and J 1 base, leaving 10 bases between the germline ends. CDR3 nucleotides: TGTGCCAGTAAGGACGGCTTTAACTATGGCTACACCTTC. Its protein product is CASKDGFNYGYTF.

The rearrangement uses TRBV10-3 and TRBJ1-3; D may be TRBD1 (5 bases). This CDR3 comprises 16 residues. The ends were cut back, 8 bases at V and 0 bases at J, with 17 bases in the middle. Germline V gene data show CDR1 as ENHRY and CDR2 as SYGVKD. The CDR3: CAIASRGISSGNTIYF. The CDR3 DNA reads as TGTGCCATCGCTTCCCGGGGGATCAGCTCTGGAAACACCATATATTTT.

Within the sample, this clonotype is medium-sized. V and J are TRBV12-3 or TRBV12-4 and TRBJ2-7; a weak D match, TRBD2 (5 bases). V was pared by 2 bases and J by 3 bases, with 14 bases between. This CDR3 region has 15 residues. CDR3 nucleotide sequence: TGTGCCAGCAGTTTATCCACTAGGCCTTACTACGAGCAGTACTTC. It codes for CASSLSTRPYYEQYF.

By share of the sample, this clonotype is medium-sized. The chain links TRBV28 to TRBJ2-7; D is unclear. The length of the CDR3 is 11 residues. The ends were cut back, 8 bases at V and 5 bases at J, with 10 bases in the middle. CDR1 is MDHEN, CDR2 SYDVKM, per germline. The CDR3: CASSSSHEQYF. As DNA, the CDR3 is TGTGCCAGCTCATCTTCACACGAGCAGTACTTC.

At least ten counts were recorded for this clonotype. This rearrangement joins TRBV28 to TRBJ1-5; tentatively, D is TRBD1 (6 bases). The CDR3 is 15 amino acids. Germline-derived CDR1 and CDR2 are MDHEN and SYDVKM. V was clipped by 5 bases and J by 7 bases, with 18 bases between them. Here the CDR3 reads CASSPLAGGGQPQHF. In nucleotides, the CDR3 is TGTGCCAGCAGTCCCCTCGCTGGGGGCGGCCAGCCCCAGCATTTT. Combining the CDR3 with reference TRBV28 and TRBJ1-5 gives the whole variable domain DVKVTQSSRYLVKRTGEKVFLECVQDMDHENMFWYRQDPGLGLRLIYFSYDVKMKEKGDIPEGYSVSREKKERFSLILESASTNQTSMYLCASSPLAGGGQPQHFGDGTRLSIL.

At least ten counts were recorded for this clonotype. The J gene is TRBJ2-7, the V gene TRBV6-2 or TRBV6-3; TRBD2 aligns across 7 bases. The CDR3 is 15 amino acids. V lost 2 bases to trimming and J lost 2 bases; unmatched junction nucleotides: 6. CDR1 and CDR2 (germline): MNHEY, SVGEGT. The CDR3 loop is CASSYLRLAPYEQYF. DNA for the CDR3: TGTGCCAGCAGTTACCTGAGACTAGCACCCTACGAGCAGTACTTC.

This clonotype was detected many times. The gene calls are TRBV2 and TRBJ2-2, with 12 positions matching TRBD1. The CDR3 is made up of 17 amino acids. Trimming removed 7 bases from V and 3 bases from J; junction bases left unmatched: 9. In germline, CDR1 is SNHLY, CDR2 FYNNEI. The chain's CDR3 is CASIDRDRGRYTGELFF. CDR3 coding DNA: TGTGCCAGCATCGACCGGGACAGGGGGCGATACACCGGGGAGCTGTTTTTT.

In this sample, this clonotype is medium-sized. The chain uses TRBV12-3 or TRBV12-4 and TRBJ2-1; possibly TRBD2 for D (6 bases). Trimming cost V 5 bases and J 4 bases, with 15 bases left between them. The CDR3 has 15 amino acids. CDR3 nucleotide sequence: TGTGCCAGCAGTCGTGGGGGGTTATTATACAATGAGCAGTTCTTC. Protein: CASSRGGLLYNEQFF.

V and J are TRBV7-8 and TRBJ2-1, with 8 nucleotides matching TRBD1. The trim removed 5 bases at V and 6 bases at J, leaving 9 bases unmatched. CDR1 is SGHVS, CDR2 FQNEAQ, per germline. The CDR3 sequence is 15 residues long. As DNA, the CDR3 is TGTGCCAGCAGCCTCCGGACAGGGTCGCGCAATGAGCAGTTCTTC. This codes for CASSLRTGSRNEQFF.

This clonotype has just a few counts. The chain recombines TRBV9 with TRBJ2-7; no definite D call. Between the trimmed V and J ends, which lost 4 bases and 0 bases, there was a span of 8 bases. Germline values: CDR1 SGDLS, CDR2 YYNGEE. CDR3 length: 13 residues. CDR3 coding DNA: TGTGCCAGCAGCCCCGAAGGCTCCTACGAGCAGTACTTC. This codes for CASSPEGSYEQYF.

This clonotype was recorded many times. This chain links TRBV24-1 with TRBJ2-3, with TRBD2 identical over 7 bases. V was clipped by 6 bases and J by 5 bases; unmatched bases: 7. Germline V lookup: CDR1 KGHDR, CDR2 SFDVKD. The CDR3 has 14 residues. This CDR3 is CATSTRDYRDTQYF. CDR3 nucleotide sequence: TGTGCCACCAGTACCCGGGACTATCGAGATACGCAGTATTTT.

V and J are TRBV15 and TRBJ2-5; TRBD1 might be the D (5 bases). The germline gives CDR1 LNHNV, CDR2 YYDKDF (reference sequence). This CDR3 is built from 15 residues. Trimming took 5 bases from V and 4 from J, leaving 17 bases between them. The DNA of the CDR3 is TGTGCCACCAGCCAAGTAAAGGGGTTAGGAGAGACCCAGTACTTC. It translates to CATSQVKGLGETQYF.

This clonotype was observed many times. The chain recombines TRBV6-1 with TRBJ2-7, with D hard to call. Trimming stripped 7 bases from V and 5 bases from J, with 21 bases between. There are 15 residues in the CDR3. Germline V gives CDR1 MNHNS, CDR2 SASEGT. CDR3 nucleotide sequence: TGTGCCAGCAACACACCTTCGGGTTCGGGCGACGAGCAGTACTTC. This codes for CASNTPSGSGDEQYF.

The chain combines TRBV10-3 with TRBJ2-2; TRBD2 matches at 10 bases. V was pared by 7 bases and J by 4 bases, with 6 bases of the junction left unmatched. The CDR3 has 15 amino acids. Per the germline V gene, CDR1 is ENHRY and CDR2 is SYGVKD. CDR3 nucleotides: TGTGCCATCAAGGGGACTAGCGCATCCACCGGGGAGCTGTTTTTT. Translated: CAIKGTSASTGELFF.

This clonotype occurred many times. This chain connects TRBV12-3 or TRBV12-4 to TRBJ1-5, with 12 bases identical to TRBD1. This CDR3 is 17 amino acids long. V lost 5 bases, J lost 4 bases, and 9 bases stayed unmatched. CDR3: CASSLRDRGLGNQPQHF. DNA for the CDR3: TGTGCCAGCAGTCTAAGGGACAGGGGGCTGGGGAATCAGCCCCAGCATTTT.

This clonotype was recorded many times. The rearrangement uses TRBV11-1 and TRBJ2-2; no reliable D call. CDR1 is SGHAT, CDR2 FQDESV, per germline (reference sequence). CDR3 length: 11 residues. V was clipped by 6 bases and J by 7 bases, with 6 bases between them. This CDR3 is CASRGIGELFF. In nucleotides, the CDR3 is TGTGCCAGCAGAGGAATCGGGGAGCTGTTTTTT. The complete variable domain, with remaining parts taken from reference TRBV11-1 and TRBJ2-2, reads EAEVAQSPRYKITEKSQAVAFWCDPISGHATLYWYRQILGQGPELLVQFQDESVVDDSQLPKDRFSAERLKGVDSTLKIQPAELGDSAMYLCASRGIGELFFGEGSRLTVL.

This clonotype has a count of ten or more. The CDR3, as DNA: TGCGCCAGCAGCTTGGACAGGCCTACCGACTATGGCTACACCTTC. Protein product: CASSLDRPTDYGYTF. The chain uses TRBV5-1 and TRBJ1-2; D possibly corresponds to TRBD1 (5 bases). CDR3 length equals 15 residues. Deletions cut 0 bases from V and 3 bases from J, with 12 bases between. Germline V gene lookup returns CDR1 SGHRS and CDR2 YFSETQ.

The sample holds many counts of this clonotype. The chain uses TRBV28 and TRBJ2-1; D possibly corresponds to TRBD1 (5 bases). Germline loops: CDR1 MDHEN, CDR2 SYDVKM. CDR3 size: 16 residues. Trimming pared 4 bases from V and 0 bases from J, leaving 13 bases between. The CDR3 spells CASSSWGRSSYNEQFF. The CDR3 region has the DNA TGTGCCAGCAGTTCCTGGGGCCGAAGCTCCTACAATGAGCAGTTCTTC.